This T cell receptor beta chain was obtained from a study of shared clonotypes between healthy human individuals. Germline CDR1 is MNHNY and CDR2 is SVGAGI (reference sequence). The V end lost 4 bases, the J end lost 2 bases, and 14 bases lay between the germline ends. CDR3 length: 15 amino acids. Several immunoSEQ 96-well plates shared each subset's DNA, each plate a replicate. The DNA input per sorted-subset replicate PCR was around 200 ng, corresponding to around 28,000 T cell genomes. The protocol was immunoSEQ multiplex PCR, while the TCRdb copy is restricted to in-frame clones and leaves out a portion. The sample holds about 2.4 million clones; 85% to 95% are singletons and the top ten take 0.11% to 0.15%. Healthy adults negative for HIV, lacking recent acute infections or vaccinations, served as donors. A split of CD4+ cells into CD45RA+ naive and CD45RA-negative memory subsets was performed.

The chain carries TRBV6-6 and TRBJ2-5; D is unclear. The sample taken for sequencing was naive CD4+ T cells sorted from blood. Sample subset: CD45RA+ positively selected. This TCR derives from a man between 18 and 35 years old in good health. CDR3 sequence (DNA): TGTGCCAGCAGTTCCCAAACGGGTGTACAAGAGACCCAGTACTTC. Protein sequence: CASSSQTGVQETQYF.